This TCR beta chain is from a study of cytomegalovirus exposure and HLA in healthy donors. The protocol was immunoSEQ multiplex PCR, while the TCRdb copy is restricted to in-frame clones and leaves out a portion. This sample carries about 200,000 clones, roughly 82% of them seen once, and the ten largest clones take roughly 13%. The sequence was obtained from a woman in her thirties in good health and CMV-seropositive. The sequenced material came from PBMCs.

The CDR3 protein is CASSFSSVGYEQYF. The CDR3 nucleotides read TGTGCCAGCAGCTTCTCTAGCGTGGGATACGAGCAGTACTTC. The V gene is TRBV7-9, the J gene TRBJ2-7; D possibly corresponds to TRBD2 (6 bases). Germline CDR1 and CDR2: SEHNR and FQNEAQ (reference sequence). The CDR3 sequence is 14 residues long. V was trimmed by 3 bases and J by 4 bases, leaving 13 bases between them.